Below, 32 T cell receptor beta chains from the same sample are listed, as sequenced in a study of early T cells in non-severe SARS-CoV-2 infection (dated by TCRdb to the early 2020s). Library preparation employed 5' RACE. These reads were obtained on a NextSeq 500. In TCRdb, the public reads were trimmed at Q25 with fastp and aligned with MiXCR, with productive beta chains retained. All rows with the same CDR3 protein become a single entry with the most common DNA and genes. For this sample there are some 49,000 distinct CDR3 sequences; 3.5% to 4.5% appear just once. The ten largest clones take up 5% to 6.5% of the sample. What was sequenced was whole blood. The receptors were sampled from an adult who was a healthcare worker with PCR-confirmed SARS-CoV-2 infection or an uninfected control (not recorded which).

This clonotype has ten or more counts. V is TRBV5-1 and J is TRBJ1-1, with D unclear. Germline V gene lookup returns CDR1 SGHRS and CDR2 YFSETQ. Trimming took off 2 bases at V and 1 base at J, with 6 bases between the two ends. This CDR3 is built from 13 residues. The CDR3 protein is CASSFPGNTEAFF. The CDR3 DNA reads as TGCGCCAGCAGCTTCCCGGGGAACACTGAAGCTTTCTTT.

The sample holds many counts of this clonotype. The V gene is TRBV4-1, the J gene TRBJ1-1; no clear D gene. V shed 1 base and J shed 9 bases, with 18 bases lying between them. The germline V gene encodes CDR1 MGHRA and CDR2 YSYEKL. The CDR3 covers 15 residues. The CDR3 region is CASSQAADGGFKAFF. The DNA of the CDR3 is TGCGCCAGCAGCCAAGCGGCCGACGGAGGGTTTAAAGCTTTCTTT.

In this sample, this clonotype turned up many times. The chain is built from TRBV4-3 and TRBJ2-7; TRBD1 matches at 12 bases. The CDR3 has 15 residues. Per germline, CDR1 LGHNA and CDR2 YSLEER. Losses at the gene ends were 1 base for V and 4 bases for J; bases not matched to a gene: 2. CDR3 nucleotides: TGCGCCAGCAGCCAAGGGGACAGGGGGCTTTACGAGCAGTACTTC. This gives the protein CASSQGDRGLYEQYF.

The J gene is TRBJ2-2, the V gene TRBV7-2; D may correspond to TRBD1 or TRBD2 (5 bases each). V was clipped by 4 bases and J by 4 bases, with 19 bases between them. This CDR3 is built from 17 residues. Germline V gives CDR1 SGHTA, CDR2 FQGNSA. The CDR3 DNA reads as TGTGCCAGCAGCTCCCTCTACGGGGCGGCGGTCACCGGGGAGCTGTTTTTT. Amino acids: CASSSLYGAAVTGELFF. Complete variable domain (other parts from reference TRBV7-2 and TRBJ2-2): GAGVSQSPSNKVTEKGKDVELRCDPISGHTALYWYRQSLGQGLEFLIYFQGNSAPDKSGLPSDRFSAERTGGSVSTLTIQRTQQEDSAVYLCASSSLYGAAVTGELFFGEGSRLTVL.

This clonotype was picked up many times. This sequence joins TRBV5-1 and TRBJ2-7, with 9 bases matching TRBD1. Germline V CDR1 and CDR2: SGHRS, YFSETQ. Germline trimming cut 4 bases from V and 6 bases from J; bases unmatched to any gene: 8. The CDR3 consists of 14 residues. For the CDR3, the DNA is TGCGCCAGCAGCCGGGACAGGGCCCTCGGCGAGCAGTACTTC. Its translation: CASSRDRALGEQYF.

This clonotype has a count of ten or more. This chain joins TRBV24-1 and TRBJ2-2, with a weak D call TRBD2 (5 bases). The length of the CDR3 is 15 residues. The V end was cut by 3 bases, the J end by 9 bases, with 16 bases between. The germline CDR1 and CDR2 sequences are KGHDR and SFDVKD. CDR3 amino acids: CATSDPAGGWRELFF. Here the CDR3 DNA reads TGTGCCACCAGTGATCCGGCGGGCGGTTGGAGGGAGCTGTTTTTT.

The table lists this clonotype with many counts. The rearrangement links TRBV29-1 to TRBJ2-3; maybe TRBD2 (5 bases). CDR3 length: 16 residues. V gave up 3 bases and J gave up 3 bases, with 19 bases separating them. Germline V gene sequence: CDR1 SQVTM, CDR2 ANQGSEA. CDR3 coding DNA: TGCAGCGTTGATGGACTGATGGGTCCCGGAACAGATACGCAGTATTTT. Translation: CSVDGLMGPGTDTQYF.

This clonotype was recorded at least ten times. J is TRBJ1-1 and V is TRBV11-2; no clear D gene. This CDR3 has 13 residues. The V gene lost 3 bases and the J gene lost 7 bases, with 12 bases spanning the gap. CDR1 and CDR2 (germline): SGHAT, FQNNGV. The CDR3 DNA follows: TGTGCCAGCAGCTTGAGGGTGGGGAATGAAGCTTTCTTT. Translated: CASSLRVGNEAFF.

This clonotype was counted at least ten times. This rearrangement joins TRBV7-2 to TRBJ2-7, with TRBD2 as a possible D gene (6 bases). This CDR3 is built from 17 residues. V was cut by 5 bases and J by 1 base, with 21 bases left in between. From germline, CDR1 is SGHTA and CDR2 FQGNSA. The CDR3 DNA reads TGTGCCAGCAGCCCACGAACCCTATTGCGGGGTTCCTACGAGCAGTACTTC. Encoded protein: CASSPRTLLRGSYEQYF.

This clonotype was picked up many times. This chain joins TRBV6-1 and TRBJ2-6; D unresolved. The V gene lost 3 bases and the J gene lost 0 bases, with 6 bases spanning the gap. CDR3 size: 15 residues. Germline assignment: CDR1 MNHNS and CDR2 SASEGT. The DNA of the CDR3 is TGTGCCAGCAGTGATAGACTCTCTGGGGCCAACGTCCTGACTTTC. It is translated as CASSDRLSGANVLTF.

This clonotype was detected many times. This rearrangement joins TRBV12-3 or TRBV12-4 to TRBJ2-5; D not resolved. The germline V and J ends were trimmed by 3 bases and 1 base, with 21 bases remaining between them. There are 18 residues in the CDR3. In nucleotides, the CDR3 is TGTGCCAGCAGTTTGGATCCCCGCCTGGAGACCATCCAAGAGACCCAGTACTTC. Translating gives CASSLDPRLETIQETQYF.

This clonotype has more than one count but fewer than ten. The chain carries TRBV18 and TRBJ2-3; no definite D call. Germline V gene lookup returns CDR1 KGHSH and CDR2 LQKENI. V was clipped by 1 base and J by 0 bases, with 2 bases between them. The CDR3 spans 13 residues. CDR3 DNA sequence: TGTGCCAGCTCACCACAGAGCACAGATACGCAGTATTTT. Translating gives CASSPQSTDTQYF.

The chain couples TRBV5-5 to TRBJ1-1; D not certain. The CDR3 has 16 residues. Germline CDR1 reads SGHKS; CDR2 reads YYEKEE (reference sequence). Between the trimmed V and J ends, which lost 6 bases and 0 bases, there was a span of 18 bases. The CDR3 spells CASTTRPTFMNTEAFF. The DNA for the CDR3 is TGTGCCAGCACCACCCGTCCGACGTTTATGAACACTGAAGCTTTCTTT.

Concerning this clonotype: A much larger clone is a single base away; this may be a read error. The CDR3 does not end in the conserved phenylalanine or tryptophan, so this is likely a read error. This rearrangement joins TRBV29-1 to TRBJ1-1; D is undetermined. V dropped 7 bases and J dropped 2 bases, with 14 bases sitting between them. This CDR3 is built from 13 residues. Germline V gene sequence: CDR1 SQVTM, CDR2 ANQGSEA. The CDR3 loop reads CSALEGSNTEAFL. CDR3 DNA: TGCAGCGCCCTCGAAGGGAGTAACACTGAAGCTTTCTTA.

This clonotype was recorded many times. This chain uses TRBV2 with TRBJ1-2; D possibly corresponds to TRBD1 (5 bases). V shed 6 bases and J shed 4 bases, with 12 bases lying between them. Germline CDR1 is SNHLY and CDR2 is FYNNEI. The CDR3 is made up of 13 amino acids. In DNA form, the CDR3 reads TGTGCCAGCAGAGCCGTCAGGGTCTATGGCTACACCTTC. It encodes CASRAVRVYGYTF.

This clonotype showed up many times. Here the CDR3 reads CASSPEVGVGYTF. The CDR3 nucleotides are TGTGCCAGCTCACCAGAAGTCGGTGTAGGCTACACCTTC. This chain links TRBV18 with TRBJ1-2; D unclear. The CDR3 loop spans 13 amino acids. Between the trimmed V and J ends, which lost 2 bases and 8 bases, there was a span of 12 bases. Germline V gene sequence: CDR1 KGHSH, CDR2 LQKENI.

The table lists this clonotype with many counts. The chain carries TRBV20-1 and TRBJ2-2; TRBD2 matches 9 bases. The CDR3 is made up of 16 amino acids. The junction had 8 bases not matched to a gene; V was cut back by 3 bases and J by 3 bases. Germline CDR1 DFQATT, CDR2 SNEGSKA (reference sequence). CDR3 amino acids: CSARAELAGYTGELFF. The CDR3 DNA reads as TGCAGTGCTAGGGCGGAGCTAGCGGGGTACACCGGGGAGCTGTTTTTT.

This clonotype was detected ten times or more. The chain carries TRBV20-1 and TRBJ1-2, with a possible D match to TRBD1 (5 bases). The CDR3 extends over 15 amino acids. Germline CDR1 reads DFQATT; CDR2 reads SNEGSKA (reference sequence). V was cut by 0 bases and J by 0 bases, with 11 bases left in between. The CDR3 DNA follows: TGCAGTGCTAGAGAGAGGGGAGGGGCTAACTATGGCTACACCTTC. It is translated as CSARERGGANYGYTF.

This clonotype appeared many times. The chain couples TRBV10-1 to TRBJ2-5; 10 bases are a match to TRBD2. Germline V lookup: CDR1 WNHNN, CDR2 SYGVQD (reference sequence). The CDR3 has 16 amino acids. V was pared by 6 bases and J by 5 bases, with 12 bases of the junction left unmatched. CDR3 loop: CASSYSPSGSSETQYF. In DNA, the CDR3 is TGCGCCAGCAGCTACTCACCTAGCGGGAGTTCGGAGACCCAGTACTTC.

This clonotype was detected ten times or more. This CDR3 is CSVAPPANPNEKLFF. CDR3 sequence (DNA): TGCAGCGTCGCCCCACCAGCGAACCCGAATGAAAAACTGTTTTTT. The rearrangement links TRBV29-1 to TRBJ1-4, with no clear D. Trimming cost V 6 bases and J 5 bases, with 19 bases left between them. Germline lookup yields CDR1 SQVTM and CDR2 ANQGSEA. The CDR3 totals 15 residues.

This clonotype was seen many times. The gene calls are TRBV12-3 or TRBV12-4 and TRBJ2-3, with D unresolved. Trimming pared 6 bases from V and 2 bases from J, leaving 12 bases between. CDR3 length equals 14 residues. The DNA of the CDR3 is TGTGCCAGCAGGTTACAGATACTCACAGATACGCAGTATTTT. It codes for CASRLQILTDTQYF.

This clonotype occurred a few times. This chain connects TRBV5-1 to TRBJ2-3, with no clear D. Germline V gene lookup returns CDR1 SGHRS and CDR2 YFSETQ. The CDR3 is 12 residues long. Trimming took 0 bases from V and 6 from J, leaving 5 bases between them. The CDR3 DNA follows: TGCGCCAGCAGCTTGGAGTTTGATACGCAGTATTTT. Translation: CASSLEFDTQYF.

This clonotype was seen many times. The chain links TRBV29-1 to TRBJ2-2; 10 bases agree with TRBD1. J gave up 6 bases and V 6 bases, and 4 bases lay outside the gene matches. Germline V gene sequence: CDR1 SQVTM, CDR2 ANQGSEA. This CDR3 region has 13 residues. CDR3 bases: TGCAGCGTACAGGGACAGGGGTCCGGGGAGCTGTTTTTT. It encodes CSVQGQGSGELFF.

This clonotype came up a few times. The chain links TRBV19 to TRBJ2-6, with 7 bases aligning to TRBD1. Germline V CDR1 and CDR2: LNHDA, SQIVND (reference sequence). This CDR3 spans 15 amino acids. V trimming: 5 bases; J trimming: 4 bases; junction bases outside the gene matches: 5. Here the CDR3 DNA reads TGTGCCAGTAGTTCGGACAGGCCCGGGGCCAACGTCCTGACTTTC. Protein sequence: CASSSDRPGANVLTF. The full variable domain, completed using reference TRBV19 and TRBJ2-6, is DGGITQSPKYLFRKEGQNVTLSCEQNLNHDAMYWYRQDPGQGLRLIYYSQIVNDFQKGDIAEGYSVSREKKESFPLTVTSAQKNPTAFYLCASSSDRPGANVLTFGAGSRLTVL.

This clonotype occurred a few times. The J gene is TRBJ2-1, the V gene TRBV20-1, with D tentatively TRBD1 (6 bases). CDR3 length equals 14 residues. Germline CDR1 is DFQATT and CDR2 is SNEGSKA (reference sequence). V was pared by 0 bases and J by 4 bases, with 10 bases between. CDR3 DNA: TGCAGTGCTAGAGATCCAGGGGATTACAATGAGCAGTTCTTC. It is translated as CSARDPGDYNEQFF.

This clonotype has ten or more counts. The J gene is TRBJ2-3, the V gene TRBV7-9; 7 positions match TRBD2. From germline, CDR1 is SEHNR and CDR2 FQNEAQ (reference sequence). The CDR3 consists of 14 residues. Trimming took 8 bases from V and 4 from J; bases not matched to a gene: 9. The CDR3 coding sequence is TGTGCCAGCGGGGGGGGAAACGCCCCAGATACGCAGTATTTT. Its protein product is CASGGGNAPDTQYF.

In this sample, this clonotype turned up many times. CDR3 in amino acids: CASSTGREAYEQYF. DNA of the CDR3: TGTGCCAGCAGCACAGGGCGGGAGGCCTACGAGCAGTACTTC. V and J are TRBV7-8 and TRBJ2-7; TRBD2 matches at 8 bases. Germline CDR1 is SGHVS and CDR2 is FQNEAQ. The CDR3 has 14 residues. V shed 5 bases and J 2 bases; nucleotides not matched to a gene: 5.

This clonotype was found a few times. The chain has TRBV19 and TRBJ1-2; TRBD1 agrees at 8 bases. The CDR3 is 17 amino acids. J was trimmed by 0 bases and V by 4 bases; bases with no gene match: 10. Per germline, CDR1 LNHDA and CDR2 SQIVND (reference sequence). CDR3 sequence: CASSTTRTGNTNYGYTF. CDR3 nucleotides: TGTGCCAGTAGTACTACTAGGACAGGGAACACTAACTATGGCTACACCTTC. The whole variable domain, filled in from reference TRBV19 and TRBJ1-2, reads DGGITQSPKYLFRKEGQNVTLSCEQNLNHDAMYWYRQDPGQGLRLIYYSQIVNDFQKGDIAEGYSVSREKKESFPLTVTSAQKNPTAFYLCASSTTRTGNTNYGYTFGSGTRLTVV.

This clonotype was seen many times. The chain joins TRBV4-3 to TRBJ2-1; D is possibly TRBD2 (6 bases). Trimming took off 2 bases at V and 6 bases at J, with 14 bases between the two ends. Germline CDR1 and CDR2: LGHNA and YSLEER. The CDR3 consists of 15 residues. The CDR3 is CASSQKDDGGNEQFF. DNA of the CDR3: TGCGCCAGCAGCCAAAAGGACGACGGGGGCAATGAGCAGTTCTTC.

There are many counts of this clonotype. The V and J genes are TRBV10-2 and TRBJ2-5, with TRBD2 matching over 8 bases. This CDR3 has 14 residues. Germline assignment: CDR1 WSHSY and CDR2 SAAADI. The ends lost 3 bases at V and 9 bases at J; junction bases unmatched: 9. CDR3 bases: TGCGCCAGCAGTGACAGGGGCGGGGGGTTGTCCCAGTACTTC. Its translation is CASSDRGGGLSQYF.

The rearrangement uses TRBV11-2 and TRBJ2-7; the D is unclear. V shed 2 bases and J shed 1 base, with 9 bases lying between them. Germline V CDR1 and CDR2: SGHAT, FQNNGV. CDR3 size: 14 residues. CDR3 region: CASSLPRRSYEQYF. The DNA of the CDR3 is TGTGCCAGCAGCTTACCCCGCCGGTCCTACGAGCAGTACTTC.

This clonotype was seen at least ten times. This chain connects TRBV18 to TRBJ2-7; D not resolved. The CDR3 length is 15 residues. V lost 6 bases to trimming and J lost 3 bases, with 18 bases between them. CDR1 and CDR2 from the germline V gene are KGHSH and LQKENI. CDR3: CASSRRNEVSYEQYF. Written as DNA, the CDR3 is TGTGCCAGCTCCCGACGGAACGAGGTGAGCTACGAGCAGTACTTC.